Listed below are T cell receptor beta chains from one sample, sequenced in a study of T cell responses to AZD1222 COVID-19 vaccine. Some clones are missing from TCRdb's copy, which holds only in-frame ones; the method was immunoSEQ multiplex PCR. The data show 150,000 or so clones, over 80% seen once. Sequenced here: peripheral blood, sampled 28 days after the second AZD1222 dose. The source is an adult who received the AZD1222 COVID-19 vaccine. CDR3s include the opening cysteine and the closing phenylalanine or tryptophan. The D gene is left open where the match is weak.

v_gene	j_gene	d_gene	CDR3aa
TRBV7-9	TRBJ2-7	NA	CASSPSPGSYEQYF
TRBV11-3	TRBJ2-1	NA	CASSLRVNEQFF
TRBV18	TRBJ1-1	NA	CASSPGGRGSEAFF
TRBV7-8	TRBJ1-5	NA	CASSLGADQPQHF
TRBV27	TRBJ2-2	TRBD1	CASSDRVGTGELFF
TRBV5-1	TRBJ1-6	NA	CASSSGRTNSPLHF
TRBV7-9	TRBJ1-3	NA	CASSFPLAFSGNTIYF
TRBV9	TRBJ1-2	NA	CASSVEGPSNYGYTF
TRBV5-1	TRBJ1-5	NA	CASSLDIRGGNQPQHF
TRBV4-2	TRBJ1-5	TRBD1	CASSHGQGGQPQHF
TRBV6-2/TRBV6-3	TRBJ2-7	TRBD1	CASSYRPGTGTSSYEQYF